The 20 T cell receptor beta chains reported below all come from one sample, sequenced in a study of OX40 agonist ivuxolimab in advanced cancers. Generated by immunoSEQ multiplex PCR, the TCRdb table keeps only in-frame clones and is missing some. The sample gives 70,000 to 80,000 clones, approximately 90% of which show up once; around 6.1% is in the top ten. Sequenced material: CD4+ or CD8+ T cells sorted from blood, taken in a trial of the OX40 agonist ivuxolimab. The receptor source for this set is an adult with an advanced solid tumor such as melanoma, head and neck, liver or kidney cancer.

The chain joins TRBV4-3 to TRBJ2-7, with D unresolved. This CDR3 has 15 amino acids. Trimming pared 1 base from V and 0 bases from J, leaving 10 bases between. Germline-derived CDR1 and CDR2 are LGHNA and YSLEER. CDR3 sequence reads: CASSQGTPSSYEQYF. CDR3 nucleotide sequence: TGCGCCAGCAGCCAAGGGACCCCAAGCTCCTACGAGCAGTACTTC.

The chain carries TRBV13 and TRBJ2-5, with 7 bases aligning to TRBD1. The trim removed 4 bases at V and 2 bases at J, leaving 7 bases unmatched. CDR3 length equals 15 residues. Germline lookup yields CDR1 PRHDT and CDR2 FYEKMQ (reference sequence). The CDR3 DNA sequence: TGTGCCAGCAGCTCCCACGACAGGGTACAAGAGACCCAGTACTTC. This encodes CASSSHDRVQETQYF.

The chain has TRBV28 and TRBJ2-1; D is unresolved. The CDR3 is 13 amino acids. The V and J ends lost 8 bases and 6 bases respectively, with 14 bases between them. Germline lookup yields CDR1 MDHEN and CDR2 SYDVKM. Here the CDR3 DNA reads TGTGCCAGCTCAGAAGGGCTCCCCAATGAGCAGTTCTTC. This sequence encodes CASSEGLPNEQFF.

The chain couples TRBV9 to TRBJ2-3; perhaps TRBD1 as D (6 bases). From germline, CDR1 is SGDLS and CDR2 YYNGEE. The length of the CDR3 is 14 residues. With 0 bases removed from V and 1 base from J, the gap between germline ends came to 6 bases. The CDR3 DNA is TGTGCCAGCAGCGTAGAGGGGGGCACAGATACGCAGTATTTT. Translating gives CASSVEGGTDTQYF.

This chain joins TRBV7-8 and TRBJ1-1; D is unresolved. There are 14 residues in the CDR3. Germline CDR1 and CDR2: SGHVS and FQNEAQ. V was shortened by 3 bases and J by 5 bases, with 13 bases between the two germline ends. The DNA for the CDR3 is TGTGCCAGCAGCTTGTTCGTCCGGGAAACTGAAGCTTTCTTT. Translated: CASSLFVRETEAFF.

Concerning this clone itself: The CDR3 ends on some other residue instead of the conserved phenylalanine or tryptophan, so this is likely a read error. It is unclear where the CDR3 begins or ends on the DNA, so no DNA is shown, and the CDR3 is as TCRdb lists it. The chain couples TRBV7-9 to TRBJ2-7; the table's D call TRBD1 went unverified against the DNA. The CDR3 region is 15 residues in length, termini included. Germline CDR1 and CDR2: SEHNR and FQNEAQ (reference sequence). The CDR3 here is CASSLVSGTGREVAL.

CDR3 coding DNA: TGTGCCAGCAGTTTAAGACAGGGCTACAATGAGCAGTTCTTC. Protein: CASSLRQGYNEQFF. The chain carries TRBV27 and TRBJ2-1, with 7 bases lining up with TRBD1. Germline V gives CDR1 MNHEY, CDR2 SMNVEV (reference sequence). The CDR3 has 14 residues. V lost 2 bases and J lost 3; bases outside the gene matches: 1.

J is TRBJ1-1 and V is TRBV7-2; D might be TRBD1 (5 bases). This CDR3 comprises 14 residues. Trimming left V 5 bases short and J 1 base short, with 11 bases between. The germline V gene has CDR1 SGHTA and CDR2 FQGNSA. The CDR3 protein is CASSVRVANTEAFF. DNA of the CDR3: TGTGCCAGCAGCGTCAGGGTAGCGAACACTGAAGCTTTCTTT.

The chain couples TRBV7-6 to TRBJ2-7; a weak D match, TRBD1 (6 bases). Per germline, CDR1 SGHVS and CDR2 FNYEAQ. The CDR3 length is 12 residues. The germline V and J ends were trimmed by 1 base and 7 bases, with 8 bases remaining between them. CDR3 nucleotide sequence: TGTGCCAGCAGCTTAGAGGACAGAGAGCAGTACTTC. Translation gives CASSLEDREQYF.

V gene TRBV28 combines with J gene TRBJ2-3; weak D call: TRBD2 (5 bases). The CDR3 consists of 15 residues. Germline CDR1 is MDHEN and CDR2 is SYDVKM. Trimming stripped 3 bases from V and 3 bases from J, with 13 bases between. In DNA form, the CDR3 reads TGTGCCAGCAGTTTTTTGTCTAGCCCGACAGATACGCAGTATTTT. It translates to CASSFLSSPTDTQYF.

The CDR3 is CASSQDATLNEQFF. The CDR3 DNA reads TGTGCCAGCAGCCAAGATGCGACCCTCAATGAGCAGTTCTTC. V and J are TRBV4-2 and TRBJ2-1; D is undetermined. Germline V CDR1 and CDR2: LGHNA, YNFKEQ. The CDR3 is 14 residues long. Trimming stripped 0 bases from V and 6 bases from J, with 9 bases between.

V usage is TRBV6-5 and J usage is TRBJ2-1; tentative D call: TRBD2 (6 bases). Germline values: CDR1 MNHEY, CDR2 SVGAGI. The CDR3 sequence is 13 residues long. Deletions cut 2 bases from V and 5 bases from J, with 7 bases between. The CDR3 reads CASSYGRHNEQFF. The DNA for the CDR3 is TGTGCCAGCAGTTACGGGAGGCACAATGAGCAGTTCTTC.

This chain links TRBV27 with TRBJ1-1; maybe TRBD1 (6 bases). The CDR3 length is 14 residues. CDR1 is MNHEY, CDR2 SMNVEV, per germline (reference sequence). V was shortened by 1 base and J by 1 base, with 7 bases between the two germline ends. The CDR3 loop reads CASSLWGQNTEAFF. CDR3 nucleotide sequence: TGTGCCAGCAGTTTATGGGGGCAGAACACTGAAGCTTTCTTT.

The CDR3, as DNA: TGTGCCAGCAGCCAGGAGGCGTTTCCAGCTAACTATGGCTACACCTTC. Translating it yields CASSQEAFPANYGYTF. The J gene is TRBJ1-2, the V gene TRBV7-8, with unresolved D. Trimming shortened V by 5 bases and J by 0 bases, and 16 bases separated the two germline ends. The CDR3 is 16 residues long. Germline assignment: CDR1 SGHVS and CDR2 FQNEAQ.

This clone appeared a single time. The genes are TRBV7-9 and TRBJ2-7; 9 bases are a match to TRBD1. Germline V gives CDR1 SEHNR, CDR2 FQNEAQ (reference sequence). V lost 4 bases and J lost 2; bases outside the gene matches: 9. The CDR3 totals 16 residues. CDR3 loop: CASSSVGGQGTYEQYF. The CDR3 bases are TGTGCCAGCAGCTCCGTGGGGGGACAGGGTACCTACGAGCAGTACTTC.

The chain carries TRBV6-4 and TRBJ2-2, with a weak D call TRBD1 (6 bases). Germline-derived CDR1 and CDR2 are MRHNA and SNTAGT. CDR3 length equals 18 residues. The V gene lost 5 bases and the J gene lost 0 bases, with 19 bases spanning the gap. The CDR3 DNA is TGTGCCAGCAGTAAAGGGACCTCGGACAGCCCGAACACCGGGGAGCTGTTTTTT. Translation gives CASSKGTSDSPNTGELFF.

With respect to this clone: A junction end diverges from the germline sequence, so it may reflect a read error. The genes are TRBV4-3 and TRBJ1-1; tentatively, D is TRBD1 (5 bases). This CDR3 comprises 17 residues. The germline CDR1 and CDR2 sequences are LGHNA and YSLEER. The CDR3 sequence is CASSQDKSGATGTETFF. CDR3 DNA: TGCGCCAGCAGCCAAGATAAGTCCGGGGCTACGGGGACTGAAACTTTCTTT.

In this sample, this clone turned up once. This chain uses TRBV30 with TRBJ1-6; D not certain. With 4 bases removed from V and 11 bases from J, the gap between germline ends came to 15 bases. CDR3 length: 13 residues. The germline CDR1 and CDR2 sequences are GTSNPN and SVGIG (reference sequence). The CDR3 DNA sequence: TGTGCCTGGACCAGCGGCGTGGGGACACCCCTCCACTTT. This translates into CAWTSGVGTPLHF.

V and J are TRBV29-1 and TRBJ2-1; 8 bases fit TRBD1. With V trimmed by 2 bases and J by 7 bases, 10 bases remained unmatched. The CDR3 totals 15 residues. Germline V gene sequence: CDR1 SQVTM, CDR2 ANQGSEA. CDR3 protein: CSVESVTGVGNEQFF. CDR3 nucleotide sequence: TGCAGCGTTGAATCCGTGACAGGGGTTGGGAATGAGCAGTTCTTC.

This chain connects TRBV28 to TRBJ2-1; 9 nucleotides agree with TRBD2. This CDR3 region has 15 residues. Germline V gene sequence: CDR1 MDHEN, CDR2 SYDVKM. Trimming at V came to 6 bases and at J to 4 bases, leaving 7 bases not matched to a gene. CDR3 DNA sequence: TGTGCCAGCAGCCTCTCAGCGGGGGGTTACAATGAGCAGTTCTTC. The encoded protein is CASSLSAGGYNEQFF.